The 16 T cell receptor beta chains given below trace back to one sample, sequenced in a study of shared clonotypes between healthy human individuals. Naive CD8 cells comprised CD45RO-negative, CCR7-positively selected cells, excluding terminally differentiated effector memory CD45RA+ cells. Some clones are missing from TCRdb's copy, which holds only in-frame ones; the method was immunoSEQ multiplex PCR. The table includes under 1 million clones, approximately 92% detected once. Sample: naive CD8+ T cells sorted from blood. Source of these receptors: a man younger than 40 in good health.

For the CDR3, the DNA is TGTGCCAGCACCAATGGACCGAGCTCCTACAATGAGCAGTTCTTC. Its translation: CASTNGPSSYNEQFF. This rearrangement joins TRBV7-8 to TRBJ2-1; D is ambiguous. V was pared by 7 bases and J by 0 bases, with 13 bases between. Per germline, CDR1 SGHVS and CDR2 FQNEAQ. This CDR3 has 15 amino acids. The entire variable domain, with the rest obtained from reference TRBV7-8 and TRBJ2-1, is as follows: GAGVSQSPRYKVAKRGQDVALRCDPISGHVSLFWYQQALGQGPEFLTYFQNEAQLDKSGLPSDRFFAERPEGSVSTLKIQRTQQEDSAVYLCASTNGPSSYNEQFFGPGTRLTVL.

CDR3 region: CASSDSRTGDNYEQYF. CDR3 nucleotide sequence: TGTGCCAGCAGCGATAGCCGAACAGGGGACAACTACGAGCAGTACTTC. This rearrangement joins TRBV7-9 to TRBJ2-7; 7 bases fit TRBD1. CDR3 length equals 16 residues. CDR1 is SEHNR and CDR2 is FQNEAQ in the germline V gene (reference sequence). Trimming at V came to 5 bases and at J to 3 bases, leaving 13 bases not matched to a gene.

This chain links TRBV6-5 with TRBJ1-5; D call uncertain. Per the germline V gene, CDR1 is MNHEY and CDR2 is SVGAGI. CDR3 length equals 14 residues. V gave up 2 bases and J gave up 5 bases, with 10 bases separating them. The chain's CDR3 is CASSYALDYQPQHF. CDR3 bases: TGTGCCAGCAGTTACGCTCTTGACTATCAGCCCCAGCATTTT.

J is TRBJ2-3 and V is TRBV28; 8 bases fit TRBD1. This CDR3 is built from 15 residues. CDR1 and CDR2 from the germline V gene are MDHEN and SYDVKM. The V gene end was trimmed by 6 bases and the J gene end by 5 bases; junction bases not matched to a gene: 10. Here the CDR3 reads CASSTRGLLLDTQYF. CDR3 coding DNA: TGTGCCAGCAGCACCAGGGGGCTTCTTTTAGATACGCAGTATTTT.

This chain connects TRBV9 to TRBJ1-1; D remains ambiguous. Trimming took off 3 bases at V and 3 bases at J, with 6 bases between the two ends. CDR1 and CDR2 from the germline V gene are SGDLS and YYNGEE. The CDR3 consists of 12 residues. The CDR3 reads CASSGEDTEAFF. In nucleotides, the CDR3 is TGTGCCAGCAGCGGGGAGGACACTGAAGCTTTCTTT.

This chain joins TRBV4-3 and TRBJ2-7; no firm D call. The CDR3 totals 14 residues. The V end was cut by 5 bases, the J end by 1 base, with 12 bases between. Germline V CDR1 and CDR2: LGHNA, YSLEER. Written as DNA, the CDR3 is TGCGCCAGCAGCTGGTCGGCAGGATCCTACGAGCAGTACTTC. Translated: CASSWSAGSYEQYF.

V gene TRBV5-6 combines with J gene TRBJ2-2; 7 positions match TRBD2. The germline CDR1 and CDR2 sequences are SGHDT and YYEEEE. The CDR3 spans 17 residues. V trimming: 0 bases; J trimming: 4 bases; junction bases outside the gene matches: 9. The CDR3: CASSLALAGVLTGELFF. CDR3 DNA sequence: TGTGCCAGCAGCTTGGCGTTGGCGGGAGTTCTCACCGGGGAGCTGTTTTTT.

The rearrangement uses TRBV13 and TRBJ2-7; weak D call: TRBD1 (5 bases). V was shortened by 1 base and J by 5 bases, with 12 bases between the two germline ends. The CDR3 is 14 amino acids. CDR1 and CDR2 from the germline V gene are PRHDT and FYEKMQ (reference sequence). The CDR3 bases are TGTGCCAGCAGCTTAGCGAACAGGCTCCACGAGCAGTACTTC. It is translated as CASSLANRLHEQYF.

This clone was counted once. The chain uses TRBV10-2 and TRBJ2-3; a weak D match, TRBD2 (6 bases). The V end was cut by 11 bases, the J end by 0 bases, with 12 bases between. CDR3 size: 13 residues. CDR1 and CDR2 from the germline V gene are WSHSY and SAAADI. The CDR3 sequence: CAGSGTSTDTQYF. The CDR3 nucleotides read TGCGCCGGATCCGGGACTAGCACAGATACGCAGTATTTT.

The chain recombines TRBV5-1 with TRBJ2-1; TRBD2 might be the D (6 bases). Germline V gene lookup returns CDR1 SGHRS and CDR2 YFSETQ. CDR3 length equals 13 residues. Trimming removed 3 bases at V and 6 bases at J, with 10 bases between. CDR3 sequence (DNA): TGCGCCAGCAGCTCTCGGGACTCCAATGAGCAGTTCTTC. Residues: CASSSRDSNEQFF.

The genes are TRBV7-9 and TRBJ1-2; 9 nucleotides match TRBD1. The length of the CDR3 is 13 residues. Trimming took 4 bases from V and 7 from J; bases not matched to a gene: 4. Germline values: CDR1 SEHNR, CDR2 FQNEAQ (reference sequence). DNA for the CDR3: TGTGCCAGCAGCTCCGGGACAGGGCCTGGCTACACCTTC. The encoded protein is CASSSGTGPGYTF.

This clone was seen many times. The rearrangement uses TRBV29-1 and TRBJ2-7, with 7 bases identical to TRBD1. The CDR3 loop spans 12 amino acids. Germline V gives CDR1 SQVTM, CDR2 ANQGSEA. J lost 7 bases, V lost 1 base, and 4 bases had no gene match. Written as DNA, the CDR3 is TGCAGCGTTGAAGTAACAGGGGAGGAGCAGTACTTC. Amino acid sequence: CSVEVTGEEQYF.

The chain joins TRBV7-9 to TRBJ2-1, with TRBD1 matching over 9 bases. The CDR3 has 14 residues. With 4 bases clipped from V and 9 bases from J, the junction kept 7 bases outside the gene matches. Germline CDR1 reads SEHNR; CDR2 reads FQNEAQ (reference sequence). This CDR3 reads CASSSGGQGSEQFF. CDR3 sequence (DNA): TGTGCCAGCAGCTCTGGGGGACAGGGCAGTGAGCAGTTCTTC.

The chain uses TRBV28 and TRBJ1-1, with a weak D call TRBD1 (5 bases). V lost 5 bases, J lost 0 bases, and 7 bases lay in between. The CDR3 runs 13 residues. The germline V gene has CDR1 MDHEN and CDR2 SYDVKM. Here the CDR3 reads CASSDRVNTEAFF. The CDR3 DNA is TGTGCCAGCAGTGACAGAGTGAACACTGAAGCTTTCTTT.

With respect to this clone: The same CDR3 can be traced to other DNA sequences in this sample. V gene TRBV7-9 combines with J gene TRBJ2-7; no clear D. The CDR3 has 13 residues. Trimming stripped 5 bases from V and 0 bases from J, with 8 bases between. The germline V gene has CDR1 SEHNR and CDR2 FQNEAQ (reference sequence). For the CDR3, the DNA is TGTGCCAGCAGCCCCCTGAGCTCCTACGAGCAGTACTTC. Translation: CASSPLSSYEQYF.

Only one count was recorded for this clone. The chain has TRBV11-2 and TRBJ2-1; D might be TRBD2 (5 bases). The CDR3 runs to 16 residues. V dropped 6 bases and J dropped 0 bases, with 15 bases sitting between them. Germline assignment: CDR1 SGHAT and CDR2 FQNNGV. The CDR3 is CASRLGGADSYNEQFF. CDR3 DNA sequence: TGTGCCAGCAGGCTTGGAGGCGCGGACTCCTACAATGAGCAGTTCTTC.